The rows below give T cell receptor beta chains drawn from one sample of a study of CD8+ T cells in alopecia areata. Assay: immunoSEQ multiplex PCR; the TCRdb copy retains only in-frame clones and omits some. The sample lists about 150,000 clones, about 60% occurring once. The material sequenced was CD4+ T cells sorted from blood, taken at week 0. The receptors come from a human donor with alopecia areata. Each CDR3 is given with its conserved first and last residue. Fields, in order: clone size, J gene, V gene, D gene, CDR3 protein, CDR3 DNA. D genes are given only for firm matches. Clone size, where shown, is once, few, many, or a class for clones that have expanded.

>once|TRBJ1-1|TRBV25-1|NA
CASSAGVKNTEAFF
TGTGCCAGCAGTGCCGGGGTGAAGAACACTGAAGCTTTCTTT
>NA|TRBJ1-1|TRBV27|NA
CASSFRANTEAFF
TGTGCCAGCAGTTTTCGAGCTAACACTGAAGCTTTCTTT
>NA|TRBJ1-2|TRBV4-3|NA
CASSQESNIANYGYTF
TGCGCCAGCAGCCAAGAGAGCAACATAGCTAACTATGGCTACACCTTC
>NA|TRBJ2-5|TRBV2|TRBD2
CASSGPSGFQETQYF
TGTGCCAGCAGTGGCCCTAGCGGATTCCAAGAGACCCAGTACTTC
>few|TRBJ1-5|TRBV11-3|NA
CASSSSGGFSNQPQHF
TGTGCCAGCAGCTCGAGCGGGGGTTTTAGCAATCAGCCCCAGCATTTT
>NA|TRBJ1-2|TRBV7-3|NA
CASSGGQAYGYTF
TGTGCCAGCAGTGGGGGGCAGGCCTATGGCTACACCTTC
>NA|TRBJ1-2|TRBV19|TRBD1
CATGQVNNYGYTF
TGTGCCACCGGACAGGTTAACAACTATGGCTACACCTTC
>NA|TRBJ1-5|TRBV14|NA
CASSQVPSADQPQHF
TGTGCCAGCAGCCAAGTCCCCAGTGCTGATCAGCCCCAGCATTTT
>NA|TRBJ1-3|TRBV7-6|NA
CAKAGIIPGNTIYF
TGTGCCAAAGCAGGGATAATCCCTGGAAACACCATATATTTT
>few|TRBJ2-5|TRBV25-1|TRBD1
CASSDTGTGQETQYF
TGTGCCAGCAGTGATACCGGGACAGGACAAGAGACCCAGTACTTC
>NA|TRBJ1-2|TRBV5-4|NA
CASSRTDGYGYTF
TGTGCCAGCAGCCGGACCGATGGCTATGGCTACACCTTC
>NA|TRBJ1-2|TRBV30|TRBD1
CAWTLQGDGYTF
TGTGCCTGGACCCTACAGGGGGATGGCTACACCTTC
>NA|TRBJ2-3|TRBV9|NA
CASTPDTDTQYF
TGTGCCAGCACCCCGGACACAGATACGCAGTATTTT
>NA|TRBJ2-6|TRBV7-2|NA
CASSLDGGLFSGANVLTF
TGTGCCAGCAGCCTGGACGGTGGGCTTTTCTCTGGGGCCAACGTCCTGACTTTC
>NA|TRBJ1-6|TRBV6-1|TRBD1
CASTVPGQGRWALHF
TGTGCCAGCACCGTCCCGGGACAGGGAAGATGGGCCCTCCACTTT
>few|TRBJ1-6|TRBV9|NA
CASSVGQTPLHF
TGTGCCAGCAGCGTAGGTCAAACACCCCTCCACTTT
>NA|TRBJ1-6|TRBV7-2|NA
CASSLVFTGYNSPLHF
TGTGCCAGCAGCTTAGTATTCACAGGGTACAACTCACCCCTCCACTTT
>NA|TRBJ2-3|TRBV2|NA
CASSVDRDTQYF
TGTGCCAGCAGTGTTGACCGCGATACGCAGTATTTT
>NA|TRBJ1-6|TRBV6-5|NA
CASSYSGRQNSPLHF
TGTGCCAGCAGTTACTCAGGACGGCAAAATTCACCCCTCCACTTT
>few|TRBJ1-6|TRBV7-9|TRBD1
CASSRYPSRADRGVPALHF
TGTGCCAGCAGTCGTTACCCGTCGCGCGCGGACAGGGGCGTTCCGGCCCTCCACTTT